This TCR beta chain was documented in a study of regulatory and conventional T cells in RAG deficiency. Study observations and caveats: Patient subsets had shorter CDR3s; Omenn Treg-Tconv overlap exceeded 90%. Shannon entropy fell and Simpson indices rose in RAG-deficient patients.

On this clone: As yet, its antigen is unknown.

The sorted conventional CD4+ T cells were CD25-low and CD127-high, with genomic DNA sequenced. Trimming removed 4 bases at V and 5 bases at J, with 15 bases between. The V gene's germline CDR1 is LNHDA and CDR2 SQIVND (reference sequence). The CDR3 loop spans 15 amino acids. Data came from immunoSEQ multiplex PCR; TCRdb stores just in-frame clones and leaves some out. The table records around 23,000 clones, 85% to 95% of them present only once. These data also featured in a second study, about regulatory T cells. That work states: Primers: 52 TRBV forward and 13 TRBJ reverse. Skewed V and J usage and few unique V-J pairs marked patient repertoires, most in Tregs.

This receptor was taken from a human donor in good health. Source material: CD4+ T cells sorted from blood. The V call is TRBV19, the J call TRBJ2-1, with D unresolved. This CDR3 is CASSTQDLGNNEQFF. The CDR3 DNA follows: TGTGCCAGTAGTACGCAAGACTTGGGGAACAATGAGCAGTTCTTC. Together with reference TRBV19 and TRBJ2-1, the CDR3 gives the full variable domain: DGGITQSPKYLFRKEGQNVTLSCEQNLNHDAMYWYRQDPGQGLRLIYYSQIVNDFQKGDIAEGYSVSREKKESFPLTVTSAQKNPTAFYLCASSTQDLGNNEQFFGPGTRLTVL.